The 21 T cell receptor beta chains given below trace back to one sample, sequenced in a study of molecular identifiers for immune sequencing clone quantification. TCRdb used MiXCR to reprocess the PCR reads, holding one entry per CDR3 protein. The sample lists approximately 680,000 distinct CDR3 sequences, 25% occurring once. The sequenced sample consisted of naive CD8+ T cells from blood, with Jurkat cell RNA spiked in. Subset meaning: FACS-sorted CD8+CD4-CCR7+CD45RA+ naive T cells. Receptors were obtained from a human donor in good health. Some libraries in this study had Jurkat cell RNA spiked in.

The V and J genes are TRBV6-4 and TRBJ2-3, with D uncertain. The ends were cut back, 1 base at V and 4 bases at J, with 6 bases in the middle. CDR1 and CDR2 (germline): MRHNA, SNTAGT. The CDR3 has 13 residues. The CDR3 is CASSDLGSDTQYF. CDR3 nucleotide sequence: TGTGCCAGCAGTGACTTGGGGTCAGATACGCAGTATTTT.

This clonotype was found many times. The CDR3, as DNA: TGTGCCAGCAGCCCCGCAGGAGGCGTTAGCACCCCAGATACGCAGTATTTT. Protein sequence: CASSPAGGVSTPDTQYF. This sequence joins TRBV7-9 and TRBJ2-3; D perhaps matches TRBD2 (5 bases). Per germline, CDR1 SEHNR and CDR2 FQNEAQ (reference sequence). The CDR3 consists of 17 residues. V lost 5 bases, J lost 4 bases, and 22 bases lay in between.

Many counts were recorded for this clonotype. The chain carries TRBV5-5 and TRBJ2-7; D is uncertain. CDR3 length: 14 amino acids. The germline V and J ends were trimmed by 0 bases and 5 bases, with 12 bases remaining between them. Germline CDR1 reads SGHKS; CDR2 reads YYEKEE (reference sequence). The CDR3 sequence: CASSLELVVNEQYF. The DNA of the CDR3 is TGTGCCAGCAGCTTGGAGCTCGTGGTCAACGAGCAGTACTTC. Full variable domain (remainder filled in from reference TRBV5-5 and TRBJ2-7): DAGVTQSPTHLIKTRGQQVTLRCSPISGHKSVSWYQQVLGQGPQFIFQYYEKEERGRGNFPDRFSARQFPNYSSELNVNALLLGDSALYLCASSLELVVNEQYFGPGTRLTVT.

The rearrangement links TRBV6-2 or TRBV6-3 to TRBJ1-5; D is unclear. The CDR3 is made up of 15 amino acids. V was trimmed by 2 bases and J by 0 bases, leaving 8 bases between them. CDR1 and CDR2 from the germline V gene are MNHEY and SVGEGT. The CDR3 nucleotides read TGTGCCAGCAGTTACACGACCGATAGCAATCAGCCCCAGCATTTT. Protein: CASSYTTDSNQPQHF.

V gene TRBV12-3 or TRBV12-4 combines with J gene TRBJ2-5; no reliable D call. Trimming left V 3 bases short and J 1 base short, with 12 bases between. This CDR3 is 15 amino acids long. The CDR3 DNA is TGTGCCAGCAGTTTTCTACGTGCGCTCCAAGAGACCCAGTACTTC. It yields the protein CASSFLRALQETQYF.

The chain employs TRBV4-3 and TRBJ2-7, with D tentatively TRBD1 (6 bases). Germline CDR1 and CDR2: LGHNA and YSLEER. There are 16 residues in the CDR3. The ends were cut back, 0 bases at V and 3 bases at J, with 15 bases in the middle. The CDR3 DNA reads TGCGCCAGCAGCCAAGATACTACAGGGCCGAACTACGAGCAGTACTTC. It specifies CASSQDTTGPNYEQYF.

Note on this clonotype: One base away lies a much larger clone, so this may be a sequencing read error. No conserved phenylalanine or tryptophan is present at the end of the CDR3, so a read error is the likely explanation. This chain links TRBV4-1 with TRBJ1-1; 7 bases map to TRBD1. V lost 3 bases, J lost 4 bases, and 8 bases stayed unmatched. CDR1 is MGHRA, CDR2 YSYEKL, per germline. The CDR3 consists of 15 residues. As DNA, the CDR3 is TGCGCCAGCAGCCACGCAACAGGGGACGGCACTGAAGCTTTCTCT. Protein product: CASSHATGDGTEAFS.

The genes are TRBV29-1 and TRBJ2-1, with TRBD2 matching over 7 bases. This CDR3 region has 11 residues. Germline values: CDR1 SQVTM, CDR2 ANQGSEA. Trimming at V came to 7 bases and at J to 8 bases, leaving 5 bases not matched to a gene. The CDR3 sequence is CSALTSHEQFF. The CDR3 nucleotides read TGCAGCGCCCTGACTAGCCATGAGCAGTTCTTC.

The sample holds many counts of this clonotype. V is TRBV12-3 or TRBV12-4 and J is TRBJ1-2; D gene ambiguous. This CDR3 is 16 amino acids long. The V end was cut by 7 bases, the J end by 5 bases, with 23 bases between. The CDR3 nucleotides read TGTGCCAGCACCGTCGGGAGTCCGTTAGGCGAGTATGGCTACACCTTC. Its translation is CASTVGSPLGEYGYTF.

The genes are TRBV12-3 or TRBV12-4 and TRBJ2-7, with D perhaps assigned TRBD1 or TRBD2 (5 bases each). The CDR3 spans 15 residues. V was trimmed by 0 bases and J by 2 bases, leaving 11 bases between them. The CDR3 nucleotides read TGTGCCAGCAGTTTAGCGCTAAGGGACCCCTACGAGCAGTACTTC. The encoded protein is CASSLALRDPYEQYF.

This clonotype was found a few times. The rearrangement uses TRBV9 and TRBJ2-1, with D perhaps assigned TRBD1 or TRBD2 (5 bases each). CDR3 size: 15 residues. Germline values: CDR1 SGDLS, CDR2 YYNGEE. With 0 bases removed from V and 6 bases from J, the gap between germline ends came to 13 bases. The CDR3 region has the DNA TGTGCCAGCAGCGTAGACCCTGGGACCCTCAATGAGCAGTTCTTC. Amino acids: CASSVDPGTLNEQFF. The full variable domain, its missing parts supplied by reference TRBV9 and TRBJ2-1, is DSGVTQTPKHLITATGQRVTLRCSPRSGDLSVYWYQQSLDQGLQFLIQYYNGEERAKGNILERFSAQQFPDLHSELNLSSLELGDSALYFCASSVDPGTLNEQFFGPGTRLTVL.

A few counts support this clonotype. The rearrangement uses TRBV15 and TRBJ2-2, with 10 bases identical to TRBD1. Looked up from germline, CDR1 is LNHNV and CDR2 is YYDKDF (reference sequence). The V segment lost 3 bases and the J segment 6 bases; nucleotides outside the gene matches: 4. This CDR3 region has 15 residues. The CDR3 bases are TGTGCCACCAGCAGGACAGGGGGCGGCCCCGGGGAGCTGTTTTTT. Amino acid sequence: CATSRTGGGPGELFF.

This sequence joins TRBV7-6 and TRBJ1-6; D ambiguous. The germline V gene encodes CDR1 SGHVS and CDR2 FNYEAQ. Between the trimmed V and J ends, which lost 5 bases and 1 base, there was a span of 12 bases. The CDR3 contains 16 residues. CDR3: CASSPEVKSYNSPLHF. The CDR3 bases are TGTGCCAGCAGCCCCGAAGTGAAGTCCTATAATTCACCCCTCCACTTT.

This clonotype appeared many times. V usage is TRBV28 and J usage is TRBJ2-3; D possibly corresponds to TRBD1 (6 bases). This CDR3 region has 17 residues. V was shortened by 5 bases and J by 3 bases, with 21 bases between the two germline ends. Looked up from germline, CDR1 is MDHEN and CDR2 is SYDVKM. The chain's CDR3 is CASSDRQLITGTDTQYF. The CDR3, as DNA: TGTGCCAGCAGTGACAGGCAGCTCATTACTGGAACAGATACGCAGTATTTT.

V and J are TRBV6-2 or TRBV6-3 and TRBJ2-7; 8 bases are shared with TRBD2. J was trimmed by 6 bases and V by 7 bases; bases with no gene match: 5. CDR3 length: 12 amino acids. Germline loops: CDR1 MNHEY, CDR2 SVGEGT. The CDR3 sequence is CASTPGGGEQYF. The CDR3 DNA reads TGTGCCAGCACCCCGGGGGGGGGCGAGCAGTACTTC.

Details on this clonotype: The junction departs from germline at one end; a sequencing error may be responsible. The J gene is TRBJ1-1, the V gene TRBV7-9; no reliable D call. The germline V gene encodes CDR1 SEHNR and CDR2 FQNEAQ (reference sequence). The CDR3 totals 15 residues. The CDR3 bases are TGTGCCGGCAGCTTAGGCCTGACGGTGAGCACTGAAGCTTTCTTT. Translated: CAGSLGLTVSTEAFF.

Of note for this clonotype: Being one base from a much bigger clone, this may be a read error. The chain is built from TRBV25-1 and TRBJ1-1; D is undetermined. The CDR3 has 12 residues. V lost 4 bases, J lost 0 bases, and 3 bases lay in between. CDR1 MGHDK and CDR2 SYGVNS come from the germline V gene. The CDR3 DNA is TGTGCCAGCAGTGCGATGAACACTGAAGCTTTCTTT. It specifies CASSAMNTEAFF. The whole variable domain, filled in from reference TRBV25-1 and TRBJ1-1, reads EADIYQTPRYLVIGTGKKITLECSQTMGHDKMYWYQQDPGMELHLIHYSYGVNSTEKGDLSSESTVSRIRTEHFPLTLESARPSHTSQYLCASSAMNTEAFFGQGTRLTVV.

This clonotype came up many times. The rearrangement uses TRBV5-1 and TRBJ2-3; TRBD2 matches at 7 bases. The ends lost 3 bases at V and 4 bases at J; junction bases unmatched: 11. The CDR3 sequence is 16 residues long. Per the germline V gene, CDR1 is SGHRS and CDR2 is YFSETQ. This CDR3 reads CASSWGRSGNADTQYF. CDR3 bases: TGCGCCAGCAGCTGGGGGAGAAGCGGGAACGCAGATACGCAGTATTTT. Variable domain in full (rest from reference TRBV5-1 and TRBJ2-3): KAGVTQTPRYLIKTRGQQVTLSCSPISGHRSVSWYQQTPGQGLQFLFEYFSETQRNKGNFPGRFSGRQFSNSRSEMNVSTLELGDSALYLCASSWGRSGNADTQYFGPGTRLTVL.

In its sample, this clonotype was seen a few times. CDR3 residues: CASSLVAFGIGNQPQHF. The CDR3 bases are TGTGCCAGCAGTTTAGTGGCGTTCGGTATAGGTAATCAGCCCCAGCATTTT. The chain couples TRBV12-3 or TRBV12-4 to TRBJ1-5; no firm D call. V gave up 1 base and J gave up 4 bases, with 17 bases separating them. The CDR3 is 17 amino acids.

With respect to this clonotype: A much larger clone differs from this one at a single base, so this may be a read error. The chain is built from TRBV7-9 and TRBJ2-7; D is possibly TRBD1 (5 bases). Germline CDR1 reads SEHNR; CDR2 reads FQNEAQ (reference sequence). V gave up 5 bases and J gave up 0 bases, with 29 bases separating them. The CDR3 runs to 20 residues. The CDR3 sequence: CASSPAGPIIHHPSSYEQYF. Written as DNA, the CDR3 is TGTGCCAGCAGCCCGGCAGGGCCCATCATCCACCATCCTAGCTCCTACGAGCAGTACTTC.

This clonotype was seen a handful of times. V usage is TRBV2 and J usage is TRBJ2-1; 9 positions agree with TRBD1. The CDR3 spans 11 residues. Trimming took 5 bases from V and 14 from J; bases not matched to a gene: 4. Germline-derived CDR1 and CDR2 are SNHLY and FYNNEI. This CDR3 reads CASSKRTGEFF. The CDR3 nucleotides read TGTGCCAGCAGTAAAAGGACAGGGGAGTTCTTC.